These 2 T cell receptor beta chains share one sample of origin, sequenced in a study of blood T cell repertoires in COVID-19. Libraries were prepared by immunoSEQ multiplex PCR; TCRdb keeps only in-frame clonotypes and omits some of them. The sample records 250,000 or so clones, 86% being singletons. The sequencing input was PBMCs or T cells enriched from blood (not recorded which). The receptors stem from a man aged 35 to 55 who had recovered from COVID-19.

The CDR3: CASSFLRNEQFF. The CDR3 nucleotides are TGTGCCAGCAGCTTTCTACGGAATGAGCAGTTCTTC. The chain combines TRBV7-8 with TRBJ2-1; no firm D call. The CDR3 contains 12 residues. V was trimmed by 3 bases and J by 7 bases, leaving 7 bases between them. Germline CDR1 is SGHVS and CDR2 is FQNEAQ.

The V and J genes are TRBV4-2 and TRBJ2-3; D uncertain. Germline V lookup: CDR1 LGHNA, CDR2 YNFKEQ. The V end was cut by 0 bases, the J end by 4 bases, with 17 bases between. This CDR3 is 17 amino acids long. The CDR3 is CASSQEVSPPSADTQYF. In DNA, the CDR3 is TGTGCCAGCAGCCAAGAGGTGAGCCCCCCGAGCGCAGATACGCAGTATTTT.